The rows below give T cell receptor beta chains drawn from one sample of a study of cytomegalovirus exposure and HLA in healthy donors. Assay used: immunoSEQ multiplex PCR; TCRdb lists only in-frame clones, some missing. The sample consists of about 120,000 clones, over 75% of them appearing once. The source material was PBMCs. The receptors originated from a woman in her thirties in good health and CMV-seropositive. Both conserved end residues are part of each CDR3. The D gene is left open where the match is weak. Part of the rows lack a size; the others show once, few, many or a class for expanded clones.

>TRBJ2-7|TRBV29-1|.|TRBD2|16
CSIRTRISGDDYEQYF
TGCAGCATTAGGACTAGAATATCGGGGGACGACTACGAGCAGTACTTC
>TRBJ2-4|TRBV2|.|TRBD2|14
CAREREGNKNIQYF
TGTGCCAGGGAAAGGGAGGGGAATAAGAACATTCAGTACTTC
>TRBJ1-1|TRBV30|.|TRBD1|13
CAWVTGWSTEAFF
TGTGCCTGGGTGACAGGGTGGAGCACTGAAGCTTTCTTT
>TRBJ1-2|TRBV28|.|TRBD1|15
CASSLTGAINYGYTF
TGTGCCAGCAGTTTAACAGGGGCGATTAACTATGGCTACACCTTC
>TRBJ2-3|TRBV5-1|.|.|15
CASSLGGTGTDTQYF
TGCGCCAGCAGCTTGGGCGGGACAGGCACAGATACGCAGTATTTT
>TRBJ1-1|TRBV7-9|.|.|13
CASSAEGGTEAFF
TGTGCCAGCAGCGCGGAGGGAGGCACTGAAGCTTTCTTT
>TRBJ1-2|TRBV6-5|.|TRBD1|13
CASSSGQPYGYTF
TGTGCCAGCAGTTCGGGACAGCCGTATGGCTACACCTTC
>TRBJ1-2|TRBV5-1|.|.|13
CASRGENYYGYTF
TGCGCCAGCCGGGGGGAGAACTACTATGGCTACACCTTC
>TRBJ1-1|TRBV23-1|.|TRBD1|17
CASSHQDREEGDTEAFF
TGCGCCAGCAGTCATCAGGACAGGGAGGAGGGGGACACTGAAGCTTTCTTT
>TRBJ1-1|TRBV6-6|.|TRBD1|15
CASSPQGAGNTEAFF
TGTGCCAGCAGTCCTCAGGGGGCGGGAAACACTGAAGCTTTCTTT
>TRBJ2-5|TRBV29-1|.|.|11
CSGLAWETQYF
TGCAGCGGTCTAGCGTGGGAGACCCAGTACTTC
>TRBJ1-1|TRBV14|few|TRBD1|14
CASSLTGDYTEAFF
TGTGCCAGCAGCCTGACAGGGGATTACACTGAAGCTTTCTTT
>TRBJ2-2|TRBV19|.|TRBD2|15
CASSPLAGGTGELFF
TGTGCCAGTAGTCCACTAGCGGGAGGCACCGGGGAGCTGTTTTTT
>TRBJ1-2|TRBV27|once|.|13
CASSSVPSYGYTF
TGTGCCAGCAGTTCGGTCCCTAGCTATGGCTACACCTTC
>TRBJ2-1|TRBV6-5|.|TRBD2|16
CASSYSLAGIYNEQFF
TGTGCCAGCAGTTACTCTCTAGCGGGGATCTACAATGAGCAGTTCTTC
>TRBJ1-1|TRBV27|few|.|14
CASSSSGSNTEAFF
TGTGCCAGCAGCTCCTCGGGGTCGAACACTGAAGCTTTCTTT
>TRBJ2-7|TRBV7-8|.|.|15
CASSLGHFGNYEQYF
TGTGCCAGCAGTCTAGGACATTTTGGTAACTACGAGCAGTACTTC
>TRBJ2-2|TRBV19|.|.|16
CASNSIYARDTGELFF
TGTGCCAGTAATAGCATCTATGCGAGAGACACCGGGGAGCTGTTTTTT
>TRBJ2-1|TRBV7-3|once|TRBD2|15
CASSAGLAMGNEQFF
TGTGCCAGCAGCGCGGGACTAGCGATGGGAAATGAGCAGTTCTTC
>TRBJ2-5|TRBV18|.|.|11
CASSPEETQYF
TGTGCCAGCTCACCCGAAGAGACCCAGTACTTC